This T cell receptor (beta chain) was documented in a study of patients and donors after allogeneic stem cell transplantation. From the RT-PCR reads, TCRdb called clonotypes with MiXCR, one entry per CDR3 protein. The table records about 110,000 distinct CDR3 sequences, around 35% of them present only once. Trimming pared 2 bases from V and 6 bases from J, leaving 4 bases between. Germline CDR1 reads MNHEY; CDR2 reads SVGEGT. This CDR3 is 12 amino acids long. This chain uses TRBV6-2 or TRBV6-3 with TRBJ2-2; no firm D call. Sequenced: blood, either unsorted or a sorted T cell fraction (not recorded which). The clonotype originates from a human donor who was either an allogeneic HSCT recipient or a stem cell or donor lymphocyte infusion donor (not recorded which). It is not recorded whose cells these are; they may come from a transplant donor. The CDR3 DNA sequence: TGTGCCAGCAGTTACGGGGCCGGGGAGCTGTTTTTT. This codes for CASSYGAGELFF.